The TCR beta chain under discussion was sequenced for a study of Graves' ophthalmopathy and Graves' hyperthyroidism listed by TCRdb under 2018. Notes on the research overall: Peripheral blood was collected at initial diagnosis, before any treatment. The study used signatures of the TCR beta repertoire to tell Graves' ophthalmopathy apart from Graves' hyperthyroidism and to predict which patients would progress to ophthalmopathy. In total, around 130 blood samples were TCR-sequenced: 40 to 45 ophthalmopathy, some 75 hyperthyroidism and around 17 hyperthyroidism-to-ophthalmopathy patients. To explore V-J signatures that separate ophthalmopathy from hyperthyroidism, a discovery set of about a hundred patients was enrolled, consisting of 40 to 45 with ophthalmopathy and around 57 with stable hyperthyroidism. An independent validation cohort was composed of 18 hyperthyroidism patients and around 16 patients who later progressed from hyperthyroidism to ophthalmopathy. T-cell repertoires of thyroid tissue and blood were compared in 5 or 6 hyperthyroidism patients. Following sampling, methimazole starting at 30 mg daily was administered to hyperthyroidism patients, and high-dose intravenous methylprednisolone was administered to ophthalmopathy patients. The 100 discovery patients were randomly split 7:3 into training and test sets. Study-wide findings and limitations: In validation, the model predicted ophthalmopathy progression with about 70% sensitivity and 72.22% specificity; fewer than 15 predicted patients were CT-confirmed with GO in a median of approximately 6.5 months. In cross-validation, the 13-signature model distinguished ophthalmopathy from stable hyperthyroidism with approximately 88% sensitivity and around 81% specificity, and in the test set the corresponding values were about 80% and 75%. Most expanded thyroid clonotypes with frequency above 0.001 were also detected in blood, suggesting blood repertoires may reflect the thyroid immune response. No statistical method was used to predetermine the sample size, and group allocation was not hidden from the investigators.

For repertoire sequencing, TCR beta CDR3 regions were amplified from RNA transcripts. The first round was an RT-PCR using HTBI primers with the Qiagen OneStep RT-PCR kit, and this first round was followed by a second-round multiplex PCR, then size selection and purification. Libraries were sequenced on an Illumina HiSeq2000 using paired-end 100 bp reads. The study's own analysis went as follows. SOAPnuke was used to process the reads, throwing out any read that had adapters, had uncalled bases, had a mean Phred below 15, or lacked an exact constant-primer or identifier match. COPE v1.2.5 was used to merge high-quality paired reads. Unique nucleotide sequences were defined as clonotypes and aligned to IMGT TRB V, D and J references using MiTCR v1.1. The analysis was limited to V-J combinations with a frequency above 0.0001, which together covered 99.2% of repertoires. For each V-J combination, a TCR clonal expansion and chaos score was defined as the ratio of F50 clonal expansion to chaos observed in the TCRdist matrix. Welch's t-statistics and random forest were used to narrow the features down to more than 10 V-J combinations, which were then fed into a naive Bayes classifier. The Morisita-Horn index was used to measure how similar the thyroid and blood repertoires were. TCRdb itself trimmed the public reads at Q25 with fastp, ran MiXCR and retained productive beta chains. Here each entry gathers all rows of one CDR3 protein and keeps the most common genes and DNA. The V and J calls here are based on TCRdb, not the publication. Recorded for this sample are under 250,000 distinct CDR3 sequences; approximately 29% of them occurred a single time. The ten top clones hold about 9.3% of the sample.

Taken from cysteine to phenylalanine, the CDR3 has 13 residues. Here the CDR3 DNA is all that survives: 39 bases in frame from base 1. The CDR1 and CDR2 encoded by the germline V gene are SQVTM and ANQGSEA. V loses 2 bases of germline sequence and J loses 3 bases, and the interval between the two ends is 10 bases. Ophthalmopathy patients were characterized by moderately to severely active disease, a Clinical Activity Score of at least 3, a NOSPECS grade of at least 4, and a disease duration under 3 months. Patients with other autoimmune diseases, uncontrolled infections, pregnancy or lactation were excluded. Diagnosis was based on clinical symptoms, serum thyroxine, TRAb, thyroid ultrasound and orbital computed tomography. Ficoll-Paque density gradient centrifugation was used to isolate PBMCs from 8.5 to 10 ml of fresh peripheral blood. Total RNA was extracted with Trizol reagent and quality-checked on an Agilent 2100 Bioanalyzer.

This clonotype was seen ten or more times. The antigen it recognizes is unknown. No much larger clone exists at a distance of one base, and base qualities are not known. This sequence uses TRBV29-1 and TRBJ1-1; the D gene cannot be resolved reliably. What was sequenced was peripheral blood. The sequence was collected from a man between 45 and 60 years old with Graves' ophthalmopathy. Donor details come from another sample of the same person, matched by shared clones. The nucleotide sequence reads as follows: TGCAGCGTTGAATGGGGATCGTACACTGAAGCTTTCTTT. It codes for CSVEWGSYTEAFF.